The clone carrying this T cell receptor (beta chain) showed up many times. The antigen is undetermined. By flow cytometry, patients selected for sequencing had shown an expansion of CD8+CD57+ cells. Receipt of therapy had not occurred in any patient by the time of blood sampling. This specimen comes from a study of CD8+CD57+ T cells in acquired aplastic anemia. Turning to the study itself: Across the sorted CD4+ and CD8+ cells, DNA amounts averaged approximately 3 ug.

Germline V gene sequence: CDR1 MNHEY, CDR2 SVGAGI. Trimming cost V 2 bases and J 4 bases, with 15 bases left between them. The CDR3 is made up of 16 amino acids. Regarding the study as a whole: CD8+ Simpson's diversity did not differ significantly between patients and controls.

The TCR beta profiling, which covered VDJ combination and CDR3 sequence, was carried out using genomic DNA as the template. TCRdb independently ran MiXCR on the reads; one entry per CDR3 protein. This sample has 150,000 to 200,000 distinct CDR3 sequences, with around 50% found just once. The sequence came from a human donor with aplastic anemia. Specimen: sorted CD4+, CD8+, or CD8+CD57+ T cells (not recorded which) from PBMCs. The rearrangement uses TRBV6-5 and TRBJ1-3; no definite D call. The CDR3 reads CASSYATPGRGNTIYF. The CDR3 DNA follows: TGTGCCAGCAGTTACGCGACCCCTGGACGCGGAAACACCATATATTTT.